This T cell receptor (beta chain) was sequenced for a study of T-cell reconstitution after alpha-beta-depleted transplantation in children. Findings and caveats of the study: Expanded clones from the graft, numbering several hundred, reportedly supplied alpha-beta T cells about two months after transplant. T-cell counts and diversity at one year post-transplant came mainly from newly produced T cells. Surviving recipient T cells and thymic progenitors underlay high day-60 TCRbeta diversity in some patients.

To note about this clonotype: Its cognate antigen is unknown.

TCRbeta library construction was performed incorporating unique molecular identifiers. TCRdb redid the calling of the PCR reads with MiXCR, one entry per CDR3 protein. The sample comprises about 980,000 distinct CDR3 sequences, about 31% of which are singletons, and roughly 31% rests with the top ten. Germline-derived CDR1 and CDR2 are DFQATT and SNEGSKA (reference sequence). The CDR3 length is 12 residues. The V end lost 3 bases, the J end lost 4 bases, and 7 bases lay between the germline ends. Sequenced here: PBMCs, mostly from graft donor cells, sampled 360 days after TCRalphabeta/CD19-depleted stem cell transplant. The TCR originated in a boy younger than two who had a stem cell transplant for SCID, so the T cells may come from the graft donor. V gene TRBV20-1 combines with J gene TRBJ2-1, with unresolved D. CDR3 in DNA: TGCAGTGCTAGTCCCCGGTACAATGAGCAGTTCTTC. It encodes CSASPRYNEQFF.